This TCR beta chain was observed in a study of graft-versus-host responses after intestinal transplantation. Overall study: Recipients underwent multivisceral, liver-intestinal, or isolated intestinal transplants.

The method was immunoSEQ multiplex PCR; TCRdb's version includes in-frame clones alone and lacks a portion of them. The sample holds roughly 90,000 clones, about 87% seen once. From germline, CDR1 is LNHDA and CDR2 SQIVND (reference sequence). The CDR3 totals 15 residues. The V gene end was trimmed by 5 bases and the J gene end by 4 bases; junction bases not matched to a gene: 7. This clone has a handful of counts. Its antigen is currently unknown. This sample comprised unstimulated CD4+ T cells sorted from spleen or lymph node cells, obtained before transplant. The receptor was derived from a human donor who was the organ donor for an intestinal transplant. The chain links TRBV19 to TRBJ2-7; 11 bases fit TRBD2. CDR3 nucleotides: TGTGCCAGTAGTGATCGGACTAGCGGGTCTTACGAGCAGTACTTC. Translating it yields CASSDRTSGSYEQYF.